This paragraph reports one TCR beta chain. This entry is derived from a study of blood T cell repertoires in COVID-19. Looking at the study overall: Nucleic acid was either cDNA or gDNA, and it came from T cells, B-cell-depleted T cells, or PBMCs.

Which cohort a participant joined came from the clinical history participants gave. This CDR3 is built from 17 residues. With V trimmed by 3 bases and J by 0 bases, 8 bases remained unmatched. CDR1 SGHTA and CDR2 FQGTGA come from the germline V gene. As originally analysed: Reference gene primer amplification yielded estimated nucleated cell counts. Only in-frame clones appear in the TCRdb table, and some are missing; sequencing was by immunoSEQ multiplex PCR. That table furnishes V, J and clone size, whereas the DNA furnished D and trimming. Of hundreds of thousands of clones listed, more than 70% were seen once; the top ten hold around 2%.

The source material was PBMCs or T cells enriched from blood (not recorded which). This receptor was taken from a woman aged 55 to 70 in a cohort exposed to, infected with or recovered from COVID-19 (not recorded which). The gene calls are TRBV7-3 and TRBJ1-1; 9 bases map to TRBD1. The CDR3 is CASSLGTGYRMNTEAFF. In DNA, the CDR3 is TGTGCCAGCAGCTTGGGGACAGGGTATAGGATGAACACTGAAGCTTTCTTT.